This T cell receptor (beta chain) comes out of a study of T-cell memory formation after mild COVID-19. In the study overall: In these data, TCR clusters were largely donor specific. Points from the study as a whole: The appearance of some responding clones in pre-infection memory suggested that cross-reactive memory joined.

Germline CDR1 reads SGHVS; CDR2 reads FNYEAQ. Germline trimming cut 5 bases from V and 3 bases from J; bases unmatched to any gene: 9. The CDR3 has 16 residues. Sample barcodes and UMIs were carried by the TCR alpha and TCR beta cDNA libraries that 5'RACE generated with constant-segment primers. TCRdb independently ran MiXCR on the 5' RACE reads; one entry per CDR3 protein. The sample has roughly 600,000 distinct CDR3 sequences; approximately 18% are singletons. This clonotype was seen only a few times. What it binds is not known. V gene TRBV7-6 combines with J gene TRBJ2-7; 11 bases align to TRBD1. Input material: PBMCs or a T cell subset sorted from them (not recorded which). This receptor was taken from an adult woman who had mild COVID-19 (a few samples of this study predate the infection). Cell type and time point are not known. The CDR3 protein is CASSPGQGGNLYEQYF. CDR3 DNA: TGTGCCAGCAGCCCGGGACAGGGGGGTAATCTCTACGAGCAGTACTTC.